These T cell receptor beta chains were read from a single sample in a study of cytomegalovirus exposure and HLA in healthy donors. The assay was immunoSEQ multiplex PCR, and TCRdb's table has in-frame clones only and misses some. The data show around 76,000 clones, and the top ten clones hold under 6.5%. Specimen: PBMCs. Receptors originate from a man in his forties in good health and CMV-seronegative. Each CDR3 is given with its conserved first and last residue. D genes are given only for firm matches.

J gene: TRBJ1-1
V gene: TRBV9
CDR3 length: 15
D gene: .
CDR3 protein: CASSVVVRMNTEAFF
CDR3 DNA: TGTGCCAGCAGCGTAGTAGTCCGAATGAACACTGAAGCTTTCTTT

J gene: TRBJ1-1
V gene: TRBV29-1
CDR3 length: 13
D gene: .
CDR3 protein: CSVNLREGTEAFF
CDR3 DNA: TGCAGCGTTAATCTCAGGGAGGGCACTGAAGCTTTCTTT

J gene: TRBJ2-3
V gene: TRBV7-2
CDR3 length: 19
D gene: .
CDR3 protein: CASSPAIIRRASAVDTQYF
CDR3 DNA: TGTGCCAGCAGCCCCGCGATAATCAGGAGGGCCTCTGCTGTAGATACGCAGTATTTT

J gene: TRBJ1-1
V gene: TRBV9
CDR3 length: 10
D gene: .
CDR3 protein: CASGDTEAFF
CDR3 DNA: TGTGCCAGCGGAGACACTGAAGCTTTCTTT

J gene: TRBJ1-4
V gene: TRBV4-1
CDR3 length: 15
D gene: .
CDR3 protein: CASSHPVRVREKLFF
CDR3 DNA: TGCGCCAGCAGCCACCCGGTCAGGGTTCGGGAAAAACTGTTTTTT

J gene: TRBJ1-5
V gene: TRBV11-3
CDR3 length: 16
D gene: .
CDR3 protein: CASSLLGGAGNQPQHF
CDR3 DNA: TGTGCCAGCAGCTTACTAGGGGGGGCCGGCAATCAGCCCCAGCATTTT

J gene: TRBJ2-1
V gene: TRBV5-1
CDR3 length: 15
D gene: TRBD2
CDR3 protein: CASSWTSGNYNEQFF
CDR3 DNA: TGCGCCAGCAGCTGGACTAGCGGGAACTACAATGAGCAGTTCTTC

J gene: TRBJ2-1
V gene: TRBV2
CDR3 length: 18
D gene: TRBD2
CDR3 protein: CASSHRTSGGGTYNEQFF
CDR3 DNA: TGTGCCAGCAGCCATAGGACTAGCGGGGGAGGTACCTACAATGAGCAGTTCTTC

J gene: TRBJ2-7
V gene: TRBV29-1
CDR3 length: 14
D gene: TRBD2
CDR3 protein: CSVELAGGAYEQYF
CDR3 DNA: TGCAGCGTTGAATTAGCGGGAGGCGCCTACGAGCAGTACTTC

J gene: TRBJ2-7
V gene: TRBV5-4
CDR3 length: 16
D gene: TRBD1
CDR3 protein: CASSSRDRTLGYEQYF
CDR3 DNA: TGTGCCAGCAGCTCCCGGGACAGGACCCTGGGGTACGAGCAGTACTTC

J gene: TRBJ2-7
V gene: TRBV25-1
CDR3 length: 14
D gene: .
CDR3 protein: CASSETGQHYEQYF
CDR3 DNA: TGTGCCAGCAGTGAGACAGGCCAACACTACGAGCAGTACTTC

J gene: TRBJ2-7
V gene: TRBV27
CDR3 length: 14
D gene: TRBD1
CDR3 protein: CASSPWDRTGEQYF
CDR3 DNA: TGTGCCAGCAGCCCCTGGGACAGGACGGGAGAGCAGTACTTC

J gene: TRBJ1-2
V gene: TRBV10-3
CDR3 length: 14
D gene: TRBD1
CDR3 protein: CAISVGQGNYGYTF
CDR3 DNA: TGTGCCATCAGTGTGGGACAGGGGAACTATGGCTACACCTTC

J gene: TRBJ1-4
V gene: TRBV7-9
CDR3 length: 15
D gene: TRBD1
CDR3 protein: CASRSTGQGNEKLFF
CDR3 DNA: TGTGCCAGCAGATCTACCGGACAGGGGAATGAAAAACTGTTTTTT

J gene: TRBJ2-7
V gene: TRBV12-2
CDR3 length: 17
D gene: .
CDR3 protein: CASRTAHRRERGCEQYF
CDR3 DNA: TGTGCAAGTCGCACAGCCCACCGACGGGAGCGGGGGTGCGAGCAGTACTTC

J gene: TRBJ2-1
V gene: TRBV4-1
CDR3 length: 16
D gene: .
CDR3 protein: CASSQPTRSSYNEQFF
CDR3 DNA: TGCGCCAGCAGCCAACCAACTCGTAGCTCCTACAATGAGCAGTTCTTC

J gene: TRBJ2-3
V gene: TRBV5-1
CDR3 length: 16
D gene: .
CDR3 protein: CASSPGSLSGTDTQYF
CDR3 DNA: TGCGCCAGCAGCCCCGGGTCCCTGAGTGGCACAGATACGCAGTATTTT

J gene: TRBJ2-1
V gene: TRBV11-2
CDR3 length: 15
D gene: TRBD2
CDR3 protein: CASSLKLAGGNEQFF
CDR3 DNA: TGTGCCAGCAGCTTAAAGCTAGCGGGAGGGAATGAGCAGTTCTTC

J gene: TRBJ2-5
V gene: TRBV27
CDR3 length: 13
D gene: .
CDR3 protein: CASSSPGQETQYF
CDR3 DNA: TGTGCCAGCAGTTCCCCGGGGCAAGAGACCCAGTACTTC

J gene: TRBJ2-1
V gene: TRBV19
CDR3 length: 15
D gene: .
CDR3 protein: CASSSLNKKLGEQFF
CDR3 DNA: TGTGCCAGTAGTTCCCTTAATAAAAAACTAGGTGAGCAGTTCTTC

J gene: TRBJ1-2
V gene: TRBV14
CDR3 length: 14
D gene: .
CDR3 protein: CASSRRRDNYGYTF
CDR3 DNA: TGTGCCAGCAGTCGGCGACGGGATAACTATGGCTACACCTTC

J gene: TRBJ1-5
V gene: TRBV2
CDR3 length: 15
D gene: TRBD1
CDR3 protein: CASSEQGAGNQPQHF
CDR3 DNA: TGTGCCAGCAGCGAACAGGGGGCTGGCAATCAGCCCCAGCATTTT

J gene: TRBJ2-2
V gene: TRBV7-9
CDR3 length: 13
D gene: .
CDR3 protein: CANGHTNTGELFF
CDR3 DNA: TGTGCCAACGGACATACGAACACCGGGGAGCTGTTTTTT

J gene: TRBJ2-5
V gene: TRBV18
CDR3 length: 15
D gene: .
CDR3 protein: CASSPPEGRGETQYF
CDR3 DNA: TGTGCCAGCTCACCACCTGAGGGCCGGGGGGAGACCCAGTACTTC

J gene: TRBJ2-3
V gene: TRBV28
CDR3 length: 15
D gene: .
CDR3 protein: CASSPADFGVNTQYF
CDR3 DNA: TGTGCCAGCAGTCCCGCCGACTTCGGGGTCAATACGCAGTATTTT

J gene: TRBJ1-1
V gene: TRBV6-5
CDR3 length: 14
D gene: .
CDR3 protein: CASSYSIQNTEAFF
CDR3 DNA: TGTGCCAGCAGTTACTCGATACAGAACACTGAAGCTTTCTTT

J gene: TRBJ1-5
V gene: TRBV7-2
CDR3 length: 13
D gene: .
CDR3 protein: CASSKTSNQPQHF
CDR3 DNA: TGTGCCAGCAGCAAAACTTCAAATCAGCCCCAGCATTTT

J gene: TRBJ1-2
V gene: TRBV6-1
CDR3 length: 14
D gene: TRBD1
CDR3 protein: CASSRGQAFSGYTF
CDR3 DNA: TGTGCCAGCAGCAGAGGACAGGCTTTCTCTGGCTACACCTTC

J gene: TRBJ2-5
V gene: TRBV5-1
CDR3 length: 14
D gene: TRBD2
CDR3 protein: CASSLGLGGVTQYF
CDR3 DNA: TGCGCCAGCAGCCTAGGACTAGGAGGCGTGACCCAGTACTTC

J gene: TRBJ2-3
V gene: TRBV9
CDR3 length: 15
D gene: .
CDR3 protein: CASSVAGISTDTQYF
CDR3 DNA: TGTGCCAGCAGCGTAGCGGGAATTAGTACAGATACGCAGTATTTT

J gene: TRBJ2-2
V gene: TRBV7-2
CDR3 length: 17
D gene: TRBD1
CDR3 protein: CASSFGNRGRETGELFF
CDR3 DNA: TGTGCCAGCAGCTTCGGGAACAGGGGGCGAGAAACCGGGGAGCTGTTTTTT

J gene: TRBJ2-7
V gene: TRBV7-2
CDR3 length: 18
D gene: TRBD2
CDR3 protein: CASSLVFGAGGGSYEQYF
CDR3 DNA: TGTGCCAGCAGCTTAGTATTTGGTGCGGGAGGGGGCTCCTACGAGCAGTACTTC

J gene: TRBJ1-2
V gene: TRBV27
CDR3 length: 15
D gene: .
CDR3 protein: CASSLRDGTNYGYTF
CDR3 DNA: TGTGCCAGCAGTTTACGGGATGGGACTAACTATGGCTACACCTTC

J gene: TRBJ1-5
V gene: TRBV30
CDR3 length: 14
D gene: TRBD1
CDR3 protein: CAWSEGALNQPQHF
CDR3 DNA: TGTGCCTGGAGTGAGGGGGCACTCAATCAGCCCCAGCATTTT

J gene: TRBJ1-2
V gene: TRBV27
CDR3 length: 16
D gene: TRBD1
CDR3 protein: CASSLIRDRINYGYTF
CDR3 DNA: TGTGCCAGCAGTTTGATCCGGGACAGAATTAACTATGGCTACACCTTC

J gene: TRBJ2-1
V gene: TRBV5-8
CDR3 length: 16
D gene: TRBD2
CDR3 protein: CASSLALAGAYNEQFF
CDR3 DNA: TGTGCCAGCAGCTTGGCGCTAGCGGGGGCCTACAATGAGCAGTTCTTC

J gene: TRBJ1-1
V gene: TRBV5-5
CDR3 length: 14
D gene: .
CDR3 protein: CASSRLTANTEAFF
CDR3 DNA: TGTGCCAGCAGCCGCTTAACAGCGAACACTGAAGCTTTCTTT

J gene: TRBJ2-1
V gene: TRBV28
CDR3 length: 14
D gene: .
CDR3 protein: CASRSETGYNEQFF
CDR3 DNA: TGTGCCAGCAGATCGGAGACAGGCTACAATGAGCAGTTCTTC

J gene: TRBJ2-7
V gene: TRBV10-2
CDR3 length: 16
D gene: TRBD2
CDR3 protein: CASSALTSGKTYEQYF
CDR3 DNA: TGCGCCAGCAGTGCCCTGACTAGCGGAAAAACCTACGAGCAGTACTTC

J gene: TRBJ2-7
V gene: TRBV7-9
CDR3 length: 15
D gene: TRBD1
CDR3 protein: CASSQTGQGKNEQYF
CDR3 DNA: TGTGCCAGCAGCCAAACGGGACAGGGGAAGAACGAGCAGTACTTC